Below, 20 T cell receptor beta chains from the same sample are listed, as sequenced in a study of shared clonotypes between healthy human individuals. CD45RO negativity and positive selection for CCR7 defined naive CD8 cells, a population that excluded terminally differentiated effector memory CD45RA+ cells. Clones were read by immunoSEQ multiplex PCR, and TCRdb kept only the in-frame ones, dropping some. The sample records millions of clones, just over 90% being singletons. Specimen: naive CD8+ T cells from PBMCs. The receptors come from a man younger than 30 in good health. Some clones in this sample may be carry-over from other donors' samples.

This clone has only one observation. V is TRBV20-1 and J is TRBJ1-1; no clear D gene. Germline loops: CDR1 DFQATT, CDR2 SNEGSKA (reference sequence). This CDR3 has 9 amino acids. Trimming removed 2 bases from V and 11 bases from J, with 6 bases in between. This CDR3 is CSARKIAFF. CDR3 coding DNA: TGCAGTGCTAGAAAAATCGCTTTCTTT.

V gene TRBV4-1 combines with J gene TRBJ2-3; the match to TRBD2 covers 14 bases. Germline values: CDR1 MGHRA, CDR2 YSYEKL. This CDR3 has 16 residues. Unmatched junction bases numbered 6, after V lost 1 base and J lost 9 bases. CDR3 nucleotides: TGCGCCAGCAGCCAAGGGGCTGGACTAGCGGGAGGCACGCAGTATTTT. Encoded protein: CASSQGAGLAGGTQYF.

V and J are TRBV7-9 and TRBJ2-1, with D unclear. V gave up 5 bases and J gave up 2 bases, with 13 bases separating them. Germline values: CDR1 SEHNR, CDR2 FQNEAQ (reference sequence). This CDR3 has 15 residues. The CDR3 nucleotides are TGTGCCAGCAGCCTGAGCGTTGGGACCTACAATGAGCAGTTCTTC. The encoded protein is CASSLSVGTYNEQFF.

The chain joins TRBV6-6 to TRBJ2-7; D is undetermined. The V end was cut by 0 bases, the J end by 3 bases, with 15 bases between. Germline-derived CDR1 and CDR2 are MNHNY and SVGAGI (reference sequence). CDR3 length: 16 residues. CDR3 in DNA: TGTGCCAGCAGTTACTCGAACCGCCCCATGGGCTACGAGCAGTACTTC. Residues: CASSYSNRPMGYEQYF.

The gene calls are TRBV27 and TRBJ2-3; D gene unclear. The CDR3 length is 14 residues. Trimming took off 2 bases at V and 4 bases at J, with 10 bases between the two ends. Per germline, CDR1 MNHEY and CDR2 SMNVEV (reference sequence). The CDR3 region has the DNA TGTGCCAGCAGTTTAATCCCCCTCGCAGATACGCAGTATTTT. Protein sequence: CASSLIPLADTQYF.

The CDR3 here is CASSLVGGTATYEQYF. The CDR3 coding sequence is TGTGCCAGCAGCTTGGTAGGCGGGACAGCGACCTACGAGCAGTACTTC. The genes are TRBV5-4 and TRBJ2-7; D perhaps matches TRBD1 (7 bases). V dropped 0 bases and J dropped 2 bases, with 15 bases sitting between them. Germline assignment: CDR1 SGHNT and CDR2 YYREEE (reference sequence). The CDR3 consists of 16 residues. Full variable domain (outside the CDR3, taken from reference TRBV5-4 and TRBJ2-7): ETGVTQSPTHLIKTRGQQVTLRCSSQSGHNTVSWYQQALGQGPQFIFQYYREEENGRGNFPPRFSGLQFPNYSSELNVNALELDDSALYLCASSLVGGTATYEQYFGPGTRLTVT.

J is TRBJ1-6 and V is TRBV27; TRBD1 might be the D (5 bases). Between the trimmed V and J ends, which lost 5 bases and 10 bases, there was a span of 18 bases. Germline loops: CDR1 MNHEY, CDR2 SMNVEV (reference sequence). This CDR3 contains 15 residues. CDR3 protein: CASSITGRPRSPLHF. CDR3 DNA sequence: TGTGCCAGCAGTATCACGGGACGGCCTAGGTCACCCCTCCACTTT.

This chain connects TRBV6-5 to TRBJ2-7; 8 bases map to TRBD1. V shed 0 bases and J 5 bases; nucleotides not matched to a gene: 6. The length of the CDR3 is 15 residues. Per the germline V gene, CDR1 is MNHEY and CDR2 is SVGAGI. CDR3: CASSYSTTGVDEQYF. The CDR3 nucleotides are TGTGCCAGCAGTTACTCTACGACAGGGGTAGACGAGCAGTACTTC.

The genes are TRBV4-3 and TRBJ1-4, with a possible D match to TRBD1 (6 bases). Germline V lookup: CDR1 LGHNA, CDR2 YSLEER. V was pared by 2 bases and J by 8 bases, with 15 bases between. CDR3 length: 15 residues. CDR3 in DNA: TGCGCCAGCAGCCAATCCCTCGGGACACTCGAAAAACTGTTTTTT. Its protein is CASSQSLGTLEKLFF.

J is TRBJ2-7 and V is TRBV7-9; D is perhaps TRBD1 (6 bases). Looked up from germline, CDR1 is SEHNR and CDR2 is FQNEAQ (reference sequence). V gave up 2 bases and J gave up 0 bases, with 11 bases separating them. The CDR3 runs 15 residues. The CDR3 DNA sequence: TGTGCCAGCAGCTTACTATCAGGGGCCTCCTACGAGCAGTACTTC. Translated, it gives CASSLLSGASYEQYF. Full variable domain (outside the CDR3, taken from reference TRBV7-9 and TRBJ2-7): DTGVSQNPRHKITKRGQNVTFRCDPISEHNRLYWYRQTLGQGPEFLTYFQNEAQLEKSRLLSDRFSAERPKGSFSTLEIQRTEQGDSAMYLCASSLLSGASYEQYFGPGTRLTVT.

For the CDR3, the DNA is TGTGCCTGGAGTATCGTACAGGGGGCTTTAGACTCCTATAATTCACCCCTCCACTTT. As protein: CAWSIVQGALDSYNSPLHF. The chain recombines TRBV30 with TRBJ1-6, with 9 nucleotides matching TRBD1. CDR1 and CDR2 from the germline V gene are GTSNPN and SVGIG (reference sequence). There are 19 residues in the CDR3. V was pared by 2 bases and J by 0 bases, with 11 bases of the junction left unmatched. The full variable domain, rest sourced from reference TRBV30 and TRBJ1-6, is SQTIHQWPATLVQPVGSPLSLECTVEGTSNPNLYWYRQAAGRGLQLLFYSVGIGQISSEVPQNLSASRPQDRQFILSSKKLLLSDSGFYLCAWSIVQGALDSYNSPLHFGNGTRLTVT.

V gene TRBV2 combines with J gene TRBJ2-7; D is possibly TRBD2 (6 bases). V shed 6 bases and J shed 2 bases, with 14 bases lying between them. Germline assignment: CDR1 SNHLY and CDR2 FYNNEI. CDR3 length: 14 residues. CDR3 residues: CASSLRVAAYEQYF. CDR3 sequence (DNA): TGTGCCAGCAGCCTGAGGGTAGCGGCCTACGAGCAGTACTTC.

Comment on this clone: Other DNA sequences in the sample encode the same CDR3. J is TRBJ2-3 and V is TRBV19, with TRBD1 matching 7 bases. The germline V gene encodes CDR1 LNHDA and CDR2 SQIVND (reference sequence). Losses at the gene ends were 3 bases for V and 0 bases for J; bases not matched to a gene: 3. This CDR3 has 15 residues. In DNA form, the CDR3 reads TGTGCCAGTAGTATCAGGGACAGAAGCACAGATACGCAGTATTTT. Translation: CASSIRDRSTDTQYF. Variable domain in full (rest from reference TRBV19 and TRBJ2-3): DGGITQSPKYLFRKEGQNVTLSCEQNLNHDAMYWYRQDPGQGLRLIYYSQIVNDFQKGDIAEGYSVSREKKESFPLTVTSAQKNPTAFYLCASSIRDRSTDTQYFGPGTRLTVL.

This chain uses TRBV27 with TRBJ1-3; D unresolved. This CDR3 comprises 14 residues. Germline V gene lookup returns CDR1 MNHEY and CDR2 SMNVEV (reference sequence). V was clipped by 5 bases and J by 4 bases, with 12 bases between them. CDR3 sequence: CASSAYPSGNTIYF. CDR3 sequence (DNA): TGTGCCAGCAGTGCCTACCCTTCGGGAAACACCATATATTTT.

The chain couples TRBV7-9 to TRBJ1-4; no definite D call. The germline V gene has CDR1 SEHNR and CDR2 FQNEAQ (reference sequence). V dropped 3 bases and J dropped 0 bases, with 5 bases sitting between them. The CDR3 is 14 residues long. CDR3 bases: TGTGCCAGCAGCTTCCCCGCAACTAATGAAAAACTGTTTTTT. This translates into CASSFPATNEKLFF.

V and J are TRBV7-3 and TRBJ2-7; TRBD2 matches 8 bases. The length of the CDR3 is 17 residues. With V trimmed by 5 bases and J by 3 bases, 15 bases remained unmatched. Germline loops: CDR1 SGHTA, CDR2 FQGTGA. The CDR3 loop reads CASSPGPRPGLVYEQYF. CDR3 nucleotides: TGTGCCAGCAGCCCCGGACCCCGACCGGGACTAGTCTACGAGCAGTACTTC.

J is TRBJ1-1 and V is TRBV30; D is uncertain. Trimming took off 4 bases at V and 0 bases at J, with 9 bases between the two ends. Germline CDR1 reads GTSNPN; CDR2 reads SVGIG (reference sequence). The CDR3 contains 13 residues. The CDR3: CAWMVAMNTEAFF. The CDR3 DNA sequence: TGTGCCTGGATGGTAGCGATGAACACTGAAGCTTTCTTT.

The rearrangement joins TRBV7-6 to TRBJ1-4; 9 nucleotides agree with TRBD1. Germline CDR1 and CDR2: SGHVS and FNYEAQ. This CDR3 has 16 residues. V was pared by 3 bases and J by 1 base, with 3 bases of the junction left unmatched. DNA for the CDR3: TGTGCCAGCAGCTTTGGACAGGGGCGAACTAATGAAAAACTGTTTTTT. Protein: CASSFGQGRTNEKLFF.

On this clone: The same CDR3 also results from other DNA sequences found in this sample. V gene TRBV9 combines with J gene TRBJ2-1; 9 nucleotides align to TRBD2. This CDR3 spans 15 amino acids. CDR1 and CDR2 (germline): SGDLS, YYNGEE. V lost 0 bases to trimming and J lost 4 bases; unmatched junction nucleotides: 2. CDR3 in amino acids: CASSVGTSGYNEQFF. CDR3 DNA sequence: TGTGCCAGCAGCGTAGGAACTAGCGGGTACAATGAGCAGTTCTTC.

V gene TRBV28 combines with J gene TRBJ2-5; 12 bases match TRBD2. This CDR3 contains 17 residues. Looked up from germline, CDR1 is MDHEN and CDR2 is SYDVKM. V lost 4 bases and J lost 4; bases outside the gene matches: 10. The CDR3 DNA sequence: TGTGCCAGCAGTTCAATAGGGGGACTAGCGGGTAGAGAGACCCAGTACTTC. This gives the protein CASSSIGGLAGRETQYF. Together with reference TRBV28 and TRBJ2-5, the CDR3 gives the full variable domain: DVKVTQSSRYLVKRTGEKVFLECVQDMDHENMFWYRQDPGLGLRLIYFSYDVKMKEKGDIPEGYSVSREKKERFSLILESASTNQTSMYLCASSSIGGLAGRETQYFGPGTRLLVL.